The clone carrying this T cell receptor (beta chain) has just one count. The antigen is not known. These data come from a study of cytomegalovirus exposure and HLA in healthy donors. The primer mix had 60 Vbeta and 13 Jbeta primers. Profiled with immunoSEQ multiplex PCR; TCRdb holds only in-frame clones, not every one. Here the sample spans 85,000 to 110,000 clones, approximately 66% being singletons. CDR3 length: 15 residues. Looked up from germline, CDR1 is WNHNN and CDR2 is SYGVQD (reference sequence). V lost 3 bases, J lost 3 bases, and 9 bases lay in between. Study findings and constraints: HLA alleles were associated with roughly 15,000 TCR beta sequences in a later analysis at 0.05 false discovery rate.

Sample: PBMCs. The source of this sequence is a woman aged 45 to 65 in good health and CMV-seronegative. This chain joins TRBV10-1 and TRBJ1-6, with D possibly being TRBD1 (6 bases). CDR3 amino acids: CASSEGGVYNSPLHF. The CDR3 DNA reads as TGCGCCAGCAGTGAAGGGGGGGTCTATAATTCACCCCTCCACTTT.